This is a list of T cell receptor beta chains from one sample in a study of cytomegalovirus exposure and HLA in healthy donors. Sequencing was performed with immunoSEQ multiplex PCR; in TCRdb, only in-frame clones are kept and a portion is missing. The data contain nearly 110,000 clones, 71% of them seen just once; the ten biggest clones take up 2.8%. The source material was PBMCs. These receptors were collected from a female donor in good health and CMV-seronegative. CDR3s include the opening cysteine and the closing phenylalanine or tryptophan. A D gene is named only where the DNA matches it firmly. Expanded clones are given a class, and other clones once, few, many or no size at all.

J gene | CDR3 length | D gene | clone size | V gene | CDR3 protein | CDR3 DNA
TRBJ2-2 | 14 | NA | NA | TRBV2 | CASSIYANTGELFF | TGTGCCAGCAGCATCTACGCGAACACCGGGGAGCTGTTTTTT
TRBJ1-3 | 17 | TRBD1 | NA | TRBV4-1 | CASSHRTGGESGNTIYF | TGCGCCAGCAGCCACAGGACAGGGGGCGAGTCTGGAAACACCATATATTTT
TRBJ2-5 | 14 | NA | NA | TRBV6-5 | CASRRPGGAGEQYF | TGTGCCAGCAGAAGACCAGGGGGCGCGGGGGAGCAGTACTTC
TRBJ1-1 | 13 | NA | NA | TRBV30 | CAWRPGLNTEAFF | TGTGCCTGGAGACCGGGTCTAAACACTGAAGCTTTCTTT
TRBJ2-3 | 15 | TRBD1 | NA | TRBV6-1 | CASNGRDRITDTQYF | TGTGCCAGCAACGGTAGGGACAGGATAACAGATACGCAGTATTTT
TRBJ2-1 | 16 | TRBD2 | NA | TRBV27 | CASSILAGVQGNEQFF | TGTGCCAGCAGTATCCTAGCGGGAGTGCAGGGGAATGAGCAGTTCTTC
TRBJ2-3 | 16 | TRBD2 | NA | TRBV4-1 | CASSPSASGSVDTQYF | TGCGCCAGCAGCCCCTCGGCTAGCGGGAGTGTGGATACGCAGTATTTT
TRBJ1-2 | 14 | NA | NA | TRBV27 | CASRKLTGLQGYTF | TGTGCCAGCAGGAAACTAACGGGACTACAGGGCTACACCTTC
TRBJ2-1 | 15 | TRBD2 | NA | TRBV15 | CATSSSQREVNEQFF | TGTGCCACCAGCAGCAGTCAGCGGGAGGTGAATGAGCAGTTCTTC
TRBJ2-2 | 15 | NA | few | TRBV4-2 | CASSPLVGNTGELFF | TGTGCCAGCAGCCCCTTGGTCGGGAACACCGGGGAGCTGTTTTTT
TRBJ2-5 | 12 | NA | few | TRBV28 | CASSSGKETQYF | TGTGCCAGCAGTTCGGGGAAAGAGACCCAGTACTTC
TRBJ2-3 | 14 | TRBD1 | NA | TRBV11-3 | CASSSLRGTDTQYF | TGTGCCAGCAGCTCGCTCAGGGGGACAGATACGCAGTATTTT
TRBJ2-2 | 15 | NA | NA | TRBV25-1 | CASSEYRGNTGELFF | TGTGCCAGCAGTGAATATCGGGGGAACACCGGGGAGCTGTTTTTT
TRBJ1-4 | 15 | TRBD1 | NA | TRBV6-5 | CASRPTPGGSEKLFF | TGTGCCAGCAGGCCGACCCCAGGGGGCAGCGAAAAACTGTTTTTT
TRBJ2-3 | 14 | NA | NA | TRBV9 | CASSVVEFSDTQYF | TGTGCCAGCAGCGTAGTGGAGTTCAGCGATACGCAGTATTTT
TRBJ1-2 | 14 | NA | NA | TRBV7-2 | CASSSKTGHRGYTF | TGTGCCAGCAGCTCAAAAACGGGACACCGGGGCTACACCTTC
TRBJ1-2 | 14 | NA | NA | TRBV29-1 | CSVEGAQVNYGYTF | TGCAGCGTTGAAGGGGCGCAGGTTAACTATGGCTACACCTTC
TRBJ2-5 | 13 | NA | NA | TRBV27 | CASSHQTRETQYF | TGTGCCAGCAGTCATCAGACGAGGGAGACCCAGTACTTC
TRBJ2-7 | 13 | NA | NA | TRBV14 | CASSQVPTYEQYF | TGTGCCAGCAGCCAAGTACCTACCTACGAGCAGTACTTC
TRBJ1-4 | 17 | TRBD1 | NA | TRBV7-9 | CASRGGTGGPWPEKLFF | TGTGCCAGCAGAGGAGGGACAGGGGGCCCTTGGCCTGAAAAACTGTTTTTT
TRBJ2-2 | 16 | TRBD2 | once | TRBV7-2 | CASSPPGLAEGGELFF | TGTGCCAGCAGCCCACCGGGACTAGCGGAAGGCGGGGAGCTGTTTTTT
TRBJ2-5 | 13 | NA | few | TRBV19 | CATQRGFQETQYF | TGTGCCACCCAACGAGGTTTTCAAGAGACCCAGTACTTC
TRBJ2-7 | 15 | TRBD2 | NA | TRBV5-1 | CASRDLLAGTHEQYF | TGCGCCAGCAGGGATTTACTAGCGGGAACCCACGAGCAGTACTTC
TRBJ2-5 | 14 | NA | NA | TRBV28 | CASSLNMGRETQYF | TGTGCCAGCAGTTTGAACATGGGGCGGGAGACCCAGTACTTC
TRBJ2-7 | 16 | NA | NA | TRBV6-1 | CASSDPLGRGSYEQYF | TGTGCCAGCAGTGATCCCCTAGGGCGGGGCTCCTACGAGCAGTACTTC
TRBJ2-7 | 13 | NA | NA | TRBV12-2 | CASRLRTTYEQYF | TGTGCAAGTCGCCTACGGACAACCTACGAGCAGTACTTC
TRBJ2-1 | 15 | TRBD2 | NA | TRBV9 | CASSVSGRSYNEQFF | TGTGCCAGCAGCGTTAGCGGGAGGTCCTACAATGAGCAGTTCTTC
TRBJ1-2 | 15 | TRBD1 | few | TRBV6-6 | CASSSRTGSNYGYTF | TGTGCCAGCAGCTCCCGGACAGGGTCGAACTATGGCTACACCTTC
TRBJ2-3 | 14 | NA | NA | TRBV28 | CASSLTVGTDTQYF | TGTGCCAGCAGCCTGACAGTGGGCACAGATACGCAGTATTTT
TRBJ2-7 | 15 | TRBD2 | NA | TRBV11-3 | CASSSGTSGRYEQYF | TGTGCCAGCAGCTCCGGGACTAGCGGGAGGTACGAGCAGTACTTC
TRBJ2-7 | 14 | NA | once | TRBV2 | CASSLGGEVHEQYF | TGTGCCAGCAGTTTAGGGGGTGAGGTCCACGAGCAGTACTTC
TRBJ2-3 | 15 | TRBD1 | NA | TRBV5-8 | CASSFPGTVTDTQYF | TGTGCCAGCAGCTTCCCCGGGACAGTAACTGATACGCAGTATTTT
TRBJ1-1 | 14 | NA | NA | TRBV7-2 | CASSLGRLNTEAFF | TGTGCCAGCAGCTTAGGGCGGCTGAACACTGAAGCTTTCTTT
TRBJ2-7 | 15 | NA | NA | TRBV2 | CASLTAGVPLYEQYF | TGTGCCAGCCTGACAGCCGGCGTCCCGCTCTACGAGCAGTACTTC
TRBJ2-5 | 15 | TRBD1 | NA | TRBV7-2 | CASSPRQGQRETQYF | TGTGCCAGCAGCCCCCGACAGGGCCAGAGGGAGACCCAGTACTTC
TRBJ2-2 | 15 | TRBD2 | NA | TRBV7-6 | CATGRSGANTGELFF | TGTGCCACGGGCCGTAGCGGGGCGAACACCGGGGAGCTGTTTTTT
TRBJ2-7 | 14 | TRBD1 | NA | TRBV27 | CASSPSGGNYEQYF | TGTGCCAGCAGTCCATCAGGGGGCAATTACGAGCAGTACTTC
TRBJ1-2 | 13 | TRBD1 | NA | TRBV29-1 | CSAAGQGRYGYTF | TGCAGCGCCGCCGGACAGGGGAGATATGGCTACACCTTC
TRBJ2-3 | 17 | TRBD2 | few | TRBV19 | CASSITGTSGSTDTQYF | TGTGCCAGTAGTATAACGGGTACTAGCGGGAGCACAGATACGCAGTATTTT
TRBJ1-4 | 14 | NA | NA | TRBV2 | CASSVRTDIEKLFF | TGTGCCAGCAGCGTAAGGACAGATATTGAAAAACTGTTTTTT